What follows describes a single TCR beta chain. The PCR had 60 Vbeta and 13 Jbeta primers. Method: immunoSEQ multiplex PCR; TCRdb's copy keeps in-frame clones and lacks some. The table has about 150,000 clones, roughly 75% seen once. The data derive from a study of cytomegalovirus exposure and HLA in healthy donors. This CDR3 region has 17 residues. Germline CDR1 and CDR2: MNHNS and SASEGT. J gave up 4 bases and V 2 bases, and 10 bases lay outside the gene matches. Nominally healthy donors were sampled, though unrecorded immune exposures were likely. The J gene is TRBJ2-1, the V gene TRBV6-1, with 8 bases identical to TRBD1. The sequenced sample was PBMCs. The TCR was taken from a man aged 18 to 29 in good health and CMV-seronegative. CDR3 sequence reads: CASSEPRGGTGYNEQFF. CDR3 coding DNA: TGTGCCAGCAGTGAACCGAGAGGTGGGACAGGATACAATGAGCAGTTCTTC.